Listed below are T cell receptor beta chains from one sample, sequenced in a study of blood T cell repertoires in COVID-19. The protocol was immunoSEQ multiplex PCR, while the TCRdb copy is restricted to in-frame clones and leaves out a portion. Found here are roughly 50,000 clones, about 86% of them singletons; the top ten hold about an eighth. Specimen: peripheral blood. These receptors all stem from a man in his 70s with active COVID-19. Both conserved end residues are part of each CDR3. A D gene is named only where the DNA matches it firmly. Only part of the rows carry a size: once, few, many, or a class if the clone is expanded.

v_call	clone_size	j_call	d_call	cdr3_nt	cdr3_aa
TRBV27	-	TRBJ1-2	-	TGTGCCAGCAGTCCGTACAGAGCCTATGGCTACACCTTC	CASSPYRAYGYTF
TRBV19	-	TRBJ2-2	TRBD1	TGTGCCAGTAGTGAGGGACAGGGGAAGGACACCGGGGAGCTGTTTTTT	CASSEGQGKDTGELFF
TRBV12-3/TRBV12-4	-	TRBJ1-2	-	TGTGCCAGCACTGACAGGAGCTATGGCTACACCTTC	CASTDRSYGYTF
TRBV5-1	-	TRBJ1-1	TRBD1	TGCGCCAGCAGCCACCCGACAGGGGGAGCTTTCTTT	CASSHPTGGAFF
TRBV6-5	-	TRBJ2-1	TRBD2	TGTGCCAGCAGTCGGACGCGGGGGGTAAGAAATGAGCAGTTCTTC	CASSRTRGVRNEQFF
TRBV7-9	once	TRBJ1-2	-	TGTGCCAGCAGCTTAGGACTCGCGTGGGGCTACACCTTC	CASSLGLAWGYTF
TRBV18	-	TRBJ2-7	-	TGTGCCAGCTCACCAGCTAGCCGAGCCAACTACGAGCAGTACTTC	CASSPASRANYEQYF
TRBV3-1/TRBV3-2	-	TRBJ1-4	-	TGTGCCAGCAGCCCAGAAGGGGCTAAACTGTTTTTT	CASSPEGAKLFF
TRBV9	-	TRBJ2-3	TRBD2	TGTGCCAGCAGCGTTTGGGGCGGTACCGGGACTAGCGGGGGAATACTGAGCACAGATACGCAGTATTTT	CASSVWGGTGTSGGILSTDTQYF
TRBV30	-	TRBJ1-6	-	TGTGCCTGGACTGGGGGGATTGATTCACCCCTCCACTTT	CAWTGGIDSPLHF
TRBV7-8	once	TRBJ1-5	TRBD1	TGTGCCAGCAGTAGACAGGGAAGCAATCAGCCCCAGCATTTT	CASSRQGSNQPQHF
TRBV11-3	once	TRBJ2-1	TRBD1	TGTGCCAGCAGCAGGAGACAGGGATACAATGAGCAGTTCTTC	CASSRRQGYNEQFF
TRBV29-1	-	TRBJ2-2	TRBD1	TGCAGCGTTGGACAGGGGTTAACCGGGGAGCTGTTTTTT	CSVGQGLTGELFF
TRBV27	-	TRBJ1-2	-	TGTGCCAGCGGTCAACAGGGTAGTGGCTACACCTTC	CASGQQGSGYTF
TRBV28	-	TRBJ1-4	-	TGTGCCAGCAGTTTTCGGGGAACAACTAATGAAAAACTGTTTTTT	CASSFRGTTNEKLFF
TRBV5-1	few	TRBJ1-2	-	TGCGCCAGCAGCTTGTCAGCAGGGGCTAACTATGGCTACACCTTC	CASSLSAGANYGYTF
TRBV6-5	-	TRBJ2-5	TRBD1	TGTGCCAGCAGGGACAGGGGGCACGGTGAGGCCCAGTACTTC	CASRDRGHGEAQYF
TRBV7-8	-	TRBJ1-5	TRBD1	TGTGCCAGCAGCTTAAGGGACAGTTTCAATCAGCCCCAGCATTTT	CASSLRDSFNQPQHF
TRBV18	-	TRBJ2-7	TRBD1	TGTGCCAGCTCACCAGGGGGACAGGGGGGAGTTGACGAGCAGTACTTC	CASSPGGQGGVDEQYF
TRBV9	-	TRBJ2-3	-	TGTGCCAGCAGCCTTAGCGCAGAAAGCACAGATACGCAGTATTTT	CASSLSAESTDTQYF
TRBV27	-	TRBJ2-6	-	TGTGCCAGCAGTTTGGCAGGGCGTTCTGGGGCCAACGTCCTGACTTTC	CASSLAGRSGANVLTF
TRBV5-1	-	TRBJ2-7	-	TGCGCCAGCAGCCCGGGAGCGTACGAGCAGTACTTC	CASSPGAYEQYF
TRBV3-1/TRBV3-2	-	TRBJ2-2	TRBD1	TGTGCCAGCAGGCTCACAGGGGACACCGGGGAGCTGTTTTTT	CASRLTGDTGELFF
TRBV7-2	-	TRBJ2-5	-	TGTGCCAGCAGCTTCCCACAGGGTACGGGAGAGACCCAGTACTTC	CASSFPQGTGETQYF
TRBV5-1	once	TRBJ2-6	TRBD1	TGCGCCAGCAGCTTGACCGGACAGGGTAGTACTGGGGCCAACGTCCTGACTTTC	CASSLTGQGSTGANVLTF
TRBV27	-	TRBJ1-2	TRBD1	TGTGCCAGCAGTCCGGACAGGAACAATTATGGCTACACCTTC	CASSPDRNNYGYTF
TRBV27	-	TRBJ1-1	TRBD1	TGTGCCAGCAGTCCGTGGACAGGAGTCGGGGTCACTGAAGCTTTCTTT	CASSPWTGVGVTEAFF
TRBV18	-	TRBJ1-3	TRBD1	TGTGCCAGCTCACAGAACAGGGGGACGACCTCTGGAAACACCATATATTTT	CASSQNRGTTSGNTIYF
TRBV12-3/TRBV12-4	-	TRBJ2-2	-	TGTGCCAGCAGTTTTGTGCGGACCGGGGAGCTGTTTTTT	CASSFVRTGELFF
TRBV15	-	TRBJ2-7	-	TGTGCCACCAGCGATGACAGGTCCTACGAGCAGTACTTC	CATSDDRSYEQYF